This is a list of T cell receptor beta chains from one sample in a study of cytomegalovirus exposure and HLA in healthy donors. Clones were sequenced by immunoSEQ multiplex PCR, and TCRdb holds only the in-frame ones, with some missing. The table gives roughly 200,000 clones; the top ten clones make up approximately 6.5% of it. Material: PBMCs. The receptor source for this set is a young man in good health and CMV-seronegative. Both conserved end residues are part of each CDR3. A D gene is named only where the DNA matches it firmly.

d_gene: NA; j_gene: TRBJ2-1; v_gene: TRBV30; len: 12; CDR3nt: TGTGCCTGGAGTGTTTCCGGTCCGTCACAGTTCTTC; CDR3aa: CAWSVSGPSQFF
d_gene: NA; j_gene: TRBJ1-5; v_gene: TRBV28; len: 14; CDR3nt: TGTGCCAGCAGTTTGGGGCAGAAATATCAGCCCCAGCATTTT; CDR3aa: CASSLGQKYQPQHF
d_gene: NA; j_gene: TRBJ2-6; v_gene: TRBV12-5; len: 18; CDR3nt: TGTGCTAGTGGCCCGATCGGACATATATCATCTGGGGCCAACGTCCTGACTTTC; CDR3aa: CASGPIGHISSGANVLTF
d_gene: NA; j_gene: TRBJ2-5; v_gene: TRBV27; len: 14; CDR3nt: TGTGCCAGCAGTAGAAAAAGAGGCGGAGAGACCCAGTACTTC; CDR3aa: CASSRKRGGETQYF
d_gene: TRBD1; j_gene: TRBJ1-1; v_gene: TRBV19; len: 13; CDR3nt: TGTGCCAGTAGTGGGACAGGAGTCACTGAAGCTTTCTTT; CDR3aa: CASSGTGVTEAFF
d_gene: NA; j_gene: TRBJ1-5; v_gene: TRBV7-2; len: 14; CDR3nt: TGTGCCAGCAGCTTAAGGGGCCGCAATCAGCCCCAGCATTTT; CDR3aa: CASSLRGRNQPQHF
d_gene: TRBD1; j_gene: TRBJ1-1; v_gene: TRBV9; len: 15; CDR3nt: TGTGCCAGCAGCTCACCCCCATCAGGGGGAACTGAAGCTTTCTTT; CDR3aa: CASSSPPSGGTEAFF
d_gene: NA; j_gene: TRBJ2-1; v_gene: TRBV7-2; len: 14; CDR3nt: TGTGCCAGCAGCTCAGGGGGGTCCTACAATGAGCAGTTCTTC; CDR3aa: CASSSGGSYNEQFF
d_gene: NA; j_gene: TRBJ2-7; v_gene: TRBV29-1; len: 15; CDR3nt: TGCAGCGTCCTTACTCCCAGGGGAGTATCCTACGAGCAGTACTTC; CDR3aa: CSVLTPRGVSYEQYF
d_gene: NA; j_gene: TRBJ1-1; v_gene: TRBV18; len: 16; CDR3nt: TGTGCCAGCTCACTAAGGGGGAGCGCAGGGGACACTGAAGCTTTCTTT; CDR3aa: CASSLRGSAGDTEAFF
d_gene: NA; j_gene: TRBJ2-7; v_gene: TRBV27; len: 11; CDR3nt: TGTGCCAGCATGGAGAGGCCCGAGCAGTACTTC; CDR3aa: CASMERPEQYF
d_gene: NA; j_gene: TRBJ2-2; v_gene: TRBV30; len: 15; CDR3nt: TGTGCCTGGATCAACGGTCCGGGAACCCCCGGGGAGCTGTTTTTT; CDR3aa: CAWINGPGTPGELFF
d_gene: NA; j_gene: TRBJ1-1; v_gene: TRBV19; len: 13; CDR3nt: TGTGCCAGTAGTATTCCCGACCCCCGAGGGGCTTTCTTT; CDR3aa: CASSIPDPRGAFF
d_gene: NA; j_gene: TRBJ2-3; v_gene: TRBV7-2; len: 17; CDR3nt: TGTGCCAGCAGCTCCCCTTCTGGTGGGGGGGCCCCAGATACGCAGTATTTT; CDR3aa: CASSSPSGGGAPDTQYF
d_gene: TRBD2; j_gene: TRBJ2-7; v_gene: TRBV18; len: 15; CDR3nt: TGTGCCAGTGCCAGGACTAGCGGGAGCTCCTACGAGCAGTACTTC; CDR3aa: CASARTSGSSYEQYF
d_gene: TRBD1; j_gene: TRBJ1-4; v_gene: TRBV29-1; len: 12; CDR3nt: TGCAGCGCTGGGGCCAGGGACAGGGCCCTGTTTTTT; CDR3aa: CSAGARDRALFF
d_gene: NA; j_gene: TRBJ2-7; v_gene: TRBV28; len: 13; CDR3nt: TGTGCCAGCAGTTACGGACAGTCCTACGAGCAGTACTTC; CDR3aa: CASSYGQSYEQYF
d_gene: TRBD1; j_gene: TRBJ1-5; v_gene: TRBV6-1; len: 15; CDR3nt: TGTGCCAGCAGTAACAGGGGGCGTAGAAATCAGCCCCAGCATTTT; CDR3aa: CASSNRGRRNQPQHF
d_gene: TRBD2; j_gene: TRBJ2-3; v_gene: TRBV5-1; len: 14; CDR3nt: TGCGCCAGCAGCTTTAGCGGGAGTGCAGATACGCAGTATTTT; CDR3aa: CASSFSGSADTQYF
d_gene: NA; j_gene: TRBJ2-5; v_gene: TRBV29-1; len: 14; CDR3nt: TGCAGCGTTGAAGACCAGAGGTACCAAGAGACCCAGTACTTC; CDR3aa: CSVEDQRYQETQYF